This T cell receptor (beta chain) was sequenced during a study of cytomegalovirus exposure and HLA in healthy donors. As for the study in general: Earlier, 100 million to 130 million unique TCR beta sequences were recovered from about 200 million T cells by an analysis. Most donors, roughly 84% of a few hundred genotyped, fell in the Caucasian-associated ancestry cluster.

Both 60 Vbeta primers and 13 Jbeta primers went into the PCR. Clones were read by immunoSEQ multiplex PCR, and TCRdb kept only the in-frame ones, dropping some. Among about 160,000 clones, about 80% were seen once, and the ten largest hold roughly 1.3%. The specimen was PBMCs. The sequence derives from a woman aged 45-60 years in good health and CMV-seronegative.

The CDR3 sequence is CASSLPPGGGGGSDTQYF. CDR3 DNA: TGTGCCAGCAGTCTCCCCCCGGGGGGCGGGGGGGGTTCAGATACGCAGTATTTT. V usage is TRBV28 and J usage is TRBJ2-3, with 9 bases that match TRBD2. The length of the CDR3 is 18 residues. The V and J ends lost 5 bases and 4 bases, in that order; junction bases with no gene match: 16. The germline CDR1 and CDR2 sequences are MDHEN and SYDVKM.